This T cell receptor (beta chain) emerged from a study of Ad26.COV2.S vaccination and SARS-CoV-2 variants. As for the study in general: Donor got 5x10^10 or 1x10^11 viral particles of Ad26.COV2.S. Study findings and constraints: For non-spike TCRs, breadth in vaccine recipients resembled that in placebo recipients.

Turning to this clone: As yet, its antigen is unknown.

Treatment denoted: some 19 received Ad26.COV2.S at low or high dose, single or two shots; roughly five received placebo; per-sample allocation not given. Sampling happened 63 days after the first vaccine or placebo injection. The individual, an adult aged 18-55 years, was a donor in Boston. Wuhan-strain SARS-CoV-2 spike was expressed by the Ad26 vector that made up the vaccine. Assay: immunoSEQ multiplex PCR; the TCRdb copy retains only in-frame clones and omits some. This table has 400,000 to 450,000 clones, 80% to 95% appearing once. In germline, CDR1 is MNHEY, CDR2 SVGAGI. V lost 8 bases, J lost 0 bases, and 7 bases stayed unmatched. The CDR3 has 15 amino acids.

The clonotype comes from a person aged 18 to 65 who received the Ad26.COV2.S COVID-19 vaccine or a placebo. The material sequenced was peripheral blood, taken in a trial of Ad26.COV2.S vaccine versus placebo. This rearrangement joins TRBV6-5 to TRBJ2-1; 7 bases agree with TRBD1. Here the CDR3 DNA reads TGTGCCAGCCATCGGGACAGAGGCTCCTACAATGAGCAGTTCTTC. Its protein is CASHRDRGSYNEQFF.